This TCR beta chain was recovered during a study of T cell responses to AZD1222 COVID-19 vaccine. Findings of the study overall: Spike-specific TCRs gained breadth and depth after people received two AZD1222 doses. After the peak T cell response, and only then, were repertoires sampled. Among the donors, most were white British and more were female, and clonal diversity was possibly underestimated.

Sequencing was performed with immunoSEQ multiplex PCR; in TCRdb, only in-frame clones are kept and a portion is missing. The sample consists of approximately 100,000 clones, around 91% of them appearing once. Concerning this clone itself: What it recognizes is unknown.

Second-dose recipients at about 4 or about 12 weeks were treated as one pooled group. V was pared by 3 bases and J by 1 base, with 8 bases between. This CDR3 spans 15 amino acids. Germline V gives CDR1 KGHDR, CDR2 SFDVKD. The chain combines TRBV24-1 with TRBJ1-4, with D perhaps matching TRBD1 (5 bases). The clonotype originates from an adult who received the AZD1222 COVID-19 vaccine. The sample consisted of peripheral blood, taken 28 days after the second AZD1222 dose. The DNA of the CDR3 is TGTGCCACCAGTGATCCGGGGGGAACTAATGAAAAACTGTTTTTT. This sequence encodes CATSDPGGTNEKLFF.